Included here is one T cell receptor (beta chain) sequence, with context. The antigen remains undetermined. These data come from a study of shared clonotypes between healthy human individuals. Study outcomes and limitations: Since donors were few, the genetic and exposure-history diversity represented was limited. Among donors, clonotype sharing was expected to be affected by sequencing depth.

Libraries were prepared by immunoSEQ multiplex PCR; TCRdb keeps only in-frame clonotypes and omits some of them. The table lists fewer than 600,000 clones, around 79% of them singletons. Germline V gene sequence: CDR1 SGHTA, CDR2 FQGNSA. There are 17 residues in the CDR3. The V and J ends lost 3 bases and 3 bases, in that order; junction bases with no gene match: 14. Only Caucasian adults living in Nashville, Tennessee served as donors. V and J are TRBV7-2 and TRBJ2-7; 7 bases line up with TRBD2. The receptor comes from a middle-aged woman in good health. Some clones in this sample may be carry-over from other donors' samples. The sequencing sample was made of PBMCs. The CDR3 DNA follows: TGTGCCAGCAGCTTCTTTACGGGGGGACTAATGGTCTACGAGCAGTACTTC. The encoded protein is CASSFFTGGLMVYEQYF.